The clone carrying this T cell receptor (beta chain) was detected a few times. Each CDR3 protein is one row after TCRdb ran MiXCR on the RT-PCR reads. The data hold approximately 160,000 distinct CDR3 sequences, with over 25% observed a single time. These data are taken from a study of patients and donors after allogeneic stem cell transplantation. V shed 6 bases and J shed 1 base, with 12 bases lying between them. There are 14 residues in the CDR3. Germline CDR1 is MNHNS and CDR2 is SASEGT. The sequenced sample was blood, either unsorted or a sorted T cell fraction (not recorded which). This sequence originates from a human donor who was either an allogeneic HSCT recipient or a stem cell or donor lymphocyte infusion donor (not recorded which). It is not recorded whose cells these are; they may come from a transplant donor. The chain uses TRBV6-1 and TRBJ1-1; D is possibly TRBD1 (6 bases). The CDR3 here is CASREGGSNTEAFF. The CDR3 DNA sequence: TGTGCCAGCAGAGAGGGGGGATCGAACACTGAAGCTTTCTTT.